The rows below give T cell receptor beta chains drawn from one sample of a study of beta chain features in type 1 diabetes. Assay used: immunoSEQ multiplex PCR; TCRdb lists only in-frame clones, some missing. Among roughly 160,000 clones listed, 6% to 9% were seen once. The specimen was central memory CD4+ T cells from blood. The receptors come from a man aged 18 to 29 with type 1 diabetes. CDR3s include the opening cysteine and the closing phenylalanine or tryptophan. D genes are given only for firm matches. Clone size, where shown, is once, few, many, or a class for clones that have expanded.

J gene: TRBJ2-7; V gene: TRBV7-6; D gene: -; clone size: -; CDR3 DNA: TGTGCCAGCAGCTTAATGGGCAGGGGCTACGAGCAGTACTTC; CDR3 protein: CASSLMGRGYEQYF
J gene: TRBJ2-6; V gene: TRBV5-1; D gene: -; clone size: -; CDR3 DNA: TGCGCCAGCAGCTTGGCTCCTGGGGCCAACGTCCTGACTTTC; CDR3 protein: CASSLAPGANVLTF
J gene: TRBJ2-7; V gene: TRBV29-1; D gene: -; clone size: few; CDR3 DNA: TGCAGCGCAAGGGGGGGGACAAAGTCTTACGAGCAGTACTTC; CDR3 protein: CSARGGTKSYEQYF
J gene: TRBJ2-5; V gene: TRBV18; D gene: -; clone size: few; CDR3 DNA: TGTGCCAGCTCACCTTCTCTAGAGACCCAGTACTTC; CDR3 protein: CASSPSLETQYF
J gene: TRBJ1-5; V gene: TRBV6-1; D gene: TRBD1; clone size: few; CDR3 DNA: TGTGGCACAGGGGAAGAGTCGGATCAGCCCCAGCATTTT; CDR3 protein: CGTGEESDQPQHF
J gene: TRBJ2-5; V gene: TRBV18; D gene: TRBD2; clone size: few; CDR3 DNA: TGTGCCAGCTCACCAAGATCTAGCGGGGGCCAAGAGACCCAGTACTTC; CDR3 protein: CASSPRSSGGQETQYF
J gene: TRBJ2-5; V gene: TRBV18; D gene: -; clone size: few; CDR3 DNA: TGTGCCAGCTCACCGGACAGCCAAGAGACCCAGTACTTC; CDR3 protein: CASSPDSQETQYF
J gene: TRBJ1-3; V gene: TRBV5-1; D gene: TRBD1; clone size: few; CDR3 DNA: TGCGCCAGCAGCGGGGACAGGGCAGACACCATATATTTT; CDR3 protein: CASSGDRADTIYF
J gene: TRBJ2-1; V gene: TRBV6-6; D gene: TRBD1; clone size: -; CDR3 DNA: TGTGCCAGCAGTGTGGGACAGGGTCATCACAATGAGCAGTTCTTC; CDR3 protein: CASSVGQGHHNEQFF
J gene: TRBJ2-6; V gene: TRBV7-2; D gene: TRBD2; clone size: -; CDR3 DNA: TGTGCCAGCAGCTTTAGCGGGTCCAGCTCTGGGGCCAACGTCCTGACTTTC; CDR3 protein: CASSFSGSSSGANVLTF
J gene: TRBJ2-2; V gene: TRBV5-4; D gene: -; clone size: few; CDR3 DNA: TGTGCCAGCAGCTTGGCTGGGCTCACCGGGGAGCTGTTTTTT; CDR3 protein: CASSLAGLTGELFF
J gene: TRBJ1-5; V gene: TRBV12-5; D gene: -; clone size: few; CDR3 DNA: TGTGCTAGTGCCCTGTCGGATCAGCCCCAGCATTTT; CDR3 protein: CASALSDQPQHF
J gene: TRBJ2-7; V gene: TRBV2; D gene: TRBD2; clone size: few; CDR3 DNA: TGTGCCAGCAGCTCGGGACTAGGGTCATACGAGCAGTACTTC; CDR3 protein: CASSSGLGSYEQYF
J gene: TRBJ1-2; V gene: TRBV1; D gene: -; clone size: few; CDR3 DNA: TGCACCAGCAGATTCCGGGACAGGGGATGGGGTAACTATGGCTACACCTTC; CDR3 protein: CTSRFRDRGWGNYGYTF
J gene: TRBJ1-5; V gene: TRBV28; D gene: -; clone size: -; CDR3 DNA: TGTGCCAGCACCCTCCAGGAGGGATATAGCAATCAGCCCCAGCATTTT; CDR3 protein: CASTLQEGYSNQPQHF
J gene: TRBJ2-7; V gene: TRBV28; D gene: -; clone size: -; CDR3 DNA: TGTGCCAGCAGGTTACCAGGGGGGAGGTCCTACGAGCAGTACTTC; CDR3 protein: CASRLPGGRSYEQYF
J gene: TRBJ1-2; V gene: TRBV29-1; D gene: TRBD1; clone size: -; CDR3 DNA: TGCAGCGCTTTTGGGACAGGGGGCCCCTATGGCTACACCTTC; CDR3 protein: CSAFGTGGPYGYTF
J gene: TRBJ2-1; V gene: TRBV11-2; D gene: TRBD2; clone size: few; CDR3 DNA: TGTGCCAGCAGCCGGGGTAGCGGGGGTGGGTTCTTC; CDR3 protein: CASSRGSGGGFF
J gene: TRBJ1-6; V gene: TRBV18; D gene: -; clone size: few; CDR3 DNA: TGTGCCAGCTCACCACGGTCACAGAATAATTCACCCCTCCACTTT; CDR3 protein: CASSPRSQNNSPLHF
J gene: TRBJ1-1; V gene: TRBV18; D gene: -; clone size: few; CDR3 DNA: TGTGCCAGCTCCCGAACCAGGGGCGGGGGCACTGAAGCTTTCTTT; CDR3 protein: CASSRTRGGGTEAFF
J gene: TRBJ2-5; V gene: TRBV29-1; D gene: TRBD2; clone size: -; CDR3 DNA: TGCAGCGTGCAAGCGGGAGCGGTGGAGACCCAGTACTTC; CDR3 protein: CSVQAGAVETQYF
J gene: TRBJ2-5; V gene: TRBV7-2; D gene: -; clone size: few; CDR3 DNA: TGTGCCAGCAGCTGGGGCCTCAGCCAAGAGACCCAGTACTTC; CDR3 protein: CASSWGLSQETQYF
J gene: TRBJ2-5; V gene: TRBV30; D gene: -; clone size: few; CDR3 DNA: TGTGCCTGGAGTTCAGGGGGGGAGACCCAGTACTTC; CDR3 protein: CAWSSGGETQYF
J gene: TRBJ2-7; V gene: TRBV5-6; D gene: -; clone size: few; CDR3 DNA: TGTGCCAGCAGCTACAGGGTTTTCTACGAGCAGTACTTC; CDR3 protein: CASSYRVFYEQYF
J gene: TRBJ2-1; V gene: TRBV4-1; D gene: -; clone size: few; CDR3 DNA: TGCGCCAGCAGCTCGTGGTCTAGCTCCTACAATGAGCAGTTCTTC; CDR3 protein: CASSSWSSSYNEQFF
J gene: TRBJ2-3; V gene: TRBV7-2; D gene: -; clone size: -; CDR3 DNA: TGTGCCAGCAGGTTAGGCACAGGTCACACAGATACGCAGTATTTT; CDR3 protein: CASRLGTGHTDTQYF
J gene: TRBJ1-4; V gene: TRBV7-9; D gene: TRBD1; clone size: many; CDR3 DNA: TGTGCCAGCAGCTTAGGAGGGACAGAGAATGAAAAACTGTTTTTT; CDR3 protein: CASSLGGTENEKLFF
J gene: TRBJ2-1; V gene: TRBV5-5; D gene: -; clone size: -; CDR3 DNA: TGTGCCAGCAGCTTGTACAGGGCTTCTGATGAGCAGTTCTTC; CDR3 protein: CASSLYRASDEQFF
J gene: TRBJ2-1; V gene: TRBV5-1; D gene: TRBD2; clone size: few; CDR3 DNA: TGCGCCAGCAGCTTTTTGCCTAGCGGGGAAAATGAGCAGTTCTTC; CDR3 protein: CASSFLPSGENEQFF
J gene: TRBJ2-7; V gene: TRBV18; D gene: TRBD1; clone size: -; CDR3 DNA: TGTGCCAGCTCCCCTCCCGGGACAGCCGACGAGCAGTACTTC; CDR3 protein: CASSPPGTADEQYF
J gene: TRBJ2-3; V gene: TRBV14; D gene: TRBD2; clone size: few; CDR3 DNA: TGTGCCAGCAGCCTACCGGGACTAGCGGGAGGCCATCAGTATTTT; CDR3 protein: CASSLPGLAGGHQYF
J gene: TRBJ2-4; V gene: TRBV27; D gene: TRBD1; clone size: few; CDR3 DNA: TGTGCCAGCAGTTTACAGGGACAGGGAAACATTCAGTACTTC; CDR3 protein: CASSLQGQGNIQYF
J gene: TRBJ2-4; V gene: TRBV5-1; D gene: TRBD1; clone size: -; CDR3 DNA: TGCGCCAGCAGCACGGACAGGGGTGACAAAAACATTCAGTACTTC; CDR3 protein: CASSTDRGDKNIQYF
J gene: TRBJ2-3; V gene: TRBV18; D gene: TRBD2; clone size: -; CDR3 DNA: TGTGCCAGCTCACCAGGACTAGCAAAAGGGGATACGCAGTATTTT; CDR3 protein: CASSPGLAKGDTQYF
J gene: TRBJ2-1; V gene: TRBV28; D gene: -; clone size: few; CDR3 DNA: TGTGCCATCGAACCCCCAGGGGCGAATAAGAATGAGCAGTTCTTC; CDR3 protein: CAIEPPGANKNEQFF
J gene: TRBJ1-2; V gene: TRBV25-1; D gene: TRBD1; clone size: few; CDR3 DNA: TGTGCCAGCAGTCCCCAGGGGGGACAGATCTATGGCTACACCTTC; CDR3 protein: CASSPQGGQIYGYTF
J gene: TRBJ2-6; V gene: TRBV19; D gene: TRBD1; clone size: few; CDR3 DNA: TGTGCCAGTTACCCCGGACAGGGAAGCGCTGGGGCCAACGTCCTGACTTTC; CDR3 protein: CASYPGQGSAGANVLTF
J gene: TRBJ2-7; V gene: TRBV11-2; D gene: TRBD2; clone size: few; CDR3 DNA: TGTGCCAGCAGCTTAGAACTAGCGGGAGTGCACCGCTACGAGCAGTACTTC; CDR3 protein: CASSLELAGVHRYEQYF
J gene: TRBJ2-2; V gene: TRBV2; D gene: TRBD1; clone size: few; CDR3 DNA: TGTGCCAGCCGACAGGGTGTATCCGGGGAGCTGTTTTTT; CDR3 protein: CASRQGVSGELFF
J gene: TRBJ1-6; V gene: TRBV19; D gene: -; clone size: -; CDR3 DNA: TGTGCCAGTAGTACGAGAAGCCCAAATTCACCCCTCCACTTT; CDR3 protein: CASSTRSPNSPLHF
J gene: TRBJ1-2; V gene: TRBV11-2; D gene: -; clone size: -; CDR3 DNA: TGTGCCAGCAGCCCCCCGTATATCTTC; CDR3 protein: CASSPPYIF